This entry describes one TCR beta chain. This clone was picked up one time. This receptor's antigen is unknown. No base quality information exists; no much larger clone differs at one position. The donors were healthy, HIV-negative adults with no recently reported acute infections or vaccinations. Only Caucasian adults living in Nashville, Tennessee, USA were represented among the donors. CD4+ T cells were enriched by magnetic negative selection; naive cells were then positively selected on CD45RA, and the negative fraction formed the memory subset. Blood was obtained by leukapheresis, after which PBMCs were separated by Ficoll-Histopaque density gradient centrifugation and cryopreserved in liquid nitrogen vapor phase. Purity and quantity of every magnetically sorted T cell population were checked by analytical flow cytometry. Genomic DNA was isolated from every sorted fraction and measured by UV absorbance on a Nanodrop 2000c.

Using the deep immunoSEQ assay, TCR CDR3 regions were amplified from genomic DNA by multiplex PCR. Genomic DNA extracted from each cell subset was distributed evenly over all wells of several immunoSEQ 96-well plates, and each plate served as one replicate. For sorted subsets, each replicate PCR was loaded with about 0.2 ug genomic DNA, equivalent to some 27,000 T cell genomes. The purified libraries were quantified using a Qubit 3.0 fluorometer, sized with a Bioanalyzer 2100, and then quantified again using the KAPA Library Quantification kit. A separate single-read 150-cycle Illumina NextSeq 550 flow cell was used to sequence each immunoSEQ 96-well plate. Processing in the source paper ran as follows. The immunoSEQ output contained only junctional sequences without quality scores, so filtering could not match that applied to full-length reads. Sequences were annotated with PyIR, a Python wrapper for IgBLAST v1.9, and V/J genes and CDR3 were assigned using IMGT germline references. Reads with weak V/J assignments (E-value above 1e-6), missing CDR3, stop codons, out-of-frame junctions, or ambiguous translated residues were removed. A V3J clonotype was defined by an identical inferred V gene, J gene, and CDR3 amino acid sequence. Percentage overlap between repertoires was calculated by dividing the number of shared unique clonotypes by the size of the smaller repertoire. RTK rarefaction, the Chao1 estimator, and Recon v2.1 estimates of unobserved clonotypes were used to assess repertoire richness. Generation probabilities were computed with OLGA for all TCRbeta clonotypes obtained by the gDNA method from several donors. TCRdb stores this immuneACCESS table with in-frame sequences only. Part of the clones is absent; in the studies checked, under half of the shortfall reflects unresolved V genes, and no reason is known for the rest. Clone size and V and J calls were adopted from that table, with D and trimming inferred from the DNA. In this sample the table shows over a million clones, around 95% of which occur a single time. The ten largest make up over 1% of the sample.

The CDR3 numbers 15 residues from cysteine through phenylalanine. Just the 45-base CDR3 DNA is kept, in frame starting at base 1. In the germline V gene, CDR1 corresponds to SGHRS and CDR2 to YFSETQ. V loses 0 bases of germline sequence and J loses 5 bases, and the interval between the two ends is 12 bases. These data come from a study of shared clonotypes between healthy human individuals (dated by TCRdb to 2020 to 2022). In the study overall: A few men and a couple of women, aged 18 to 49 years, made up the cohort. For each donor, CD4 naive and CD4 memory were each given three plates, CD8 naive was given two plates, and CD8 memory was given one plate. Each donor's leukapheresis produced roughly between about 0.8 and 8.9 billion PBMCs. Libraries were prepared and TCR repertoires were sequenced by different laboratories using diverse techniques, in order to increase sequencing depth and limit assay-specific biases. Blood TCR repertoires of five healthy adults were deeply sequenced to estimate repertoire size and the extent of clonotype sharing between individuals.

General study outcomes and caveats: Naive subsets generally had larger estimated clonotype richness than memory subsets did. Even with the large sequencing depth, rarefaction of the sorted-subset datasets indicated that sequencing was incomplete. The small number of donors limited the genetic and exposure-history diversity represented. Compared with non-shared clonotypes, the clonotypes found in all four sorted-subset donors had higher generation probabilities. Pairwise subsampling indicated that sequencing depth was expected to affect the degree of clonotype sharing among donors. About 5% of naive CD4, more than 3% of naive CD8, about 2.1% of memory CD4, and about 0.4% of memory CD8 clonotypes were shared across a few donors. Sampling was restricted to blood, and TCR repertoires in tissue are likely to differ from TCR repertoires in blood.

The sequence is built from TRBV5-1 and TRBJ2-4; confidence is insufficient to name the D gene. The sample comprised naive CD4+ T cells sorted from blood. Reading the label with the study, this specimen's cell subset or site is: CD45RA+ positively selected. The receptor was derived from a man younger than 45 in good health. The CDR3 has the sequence CASSLGQNWENIQYF. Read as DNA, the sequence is TGCGCCAGCAGCTTGGGACAAAACTGGGAAAACATTCAGTACTTC.